The 15 T cell receptor beta chains listed next were all sequenced from one sample in a study of shared clonotypes between healthy human individuals. Repertoires were generated with immunoSEQ multiplex PCR, while TCRdb's copy carries only in-frame clones and drops some. The sample lists roughly 1.4 million clones, approximately 98.5% seen once, with over 0.3% in the top ten. Sequenced material: naive CD4+ T cells sorted from blood. Subset noted: CD45RA+ positively selected. The receptors shown here come from a man under 40 in good health.

This clone was seen just once. The chain links TRBV11-2 to TRBJ2-7; D could derive from TRBD1 or TRBD2 (5 bases each). Trimming cost V 2 bases and J 2 bases, with 10 bases left between them. The CDR3 extends over 14 amino acids. CDR1 SGHAT and CDR2 FQNNGV come from the germline V gene. Here the CDR3 reads CASSLRDHPYEQYF. The CDR3 DNA is TGTGCCAGCAGCTTAAGGGACCACCCCTACGAGCAGTACTTC.

The genes are TRBV29-1 and TRBJ2-1; 11 nucleotides line up with TRBD2. Germline loops: CDR1 SQVTM, CDR2 ANQGSEA. The CDR3 is made up of 15 amino acids. Trimming took 4 bases from V and 2 from J; bases not matched to a gene: 4. The DNA for the CDR3 is TGCAGCGTTGTCTCTAGCGGGAGGACCTACAATGAGCAGTTCTTC. Its protein product is CSVVSSGRTYNEQFF.

The rearrangement joins TRBV18 to TRBJ2-7, with TRBD2 identical over 8 bases. This CDR3 contains 15 residues. In germline, CDR1 is KGHSH, CDR2 LQKENI. After removal of 5 bases from V and 5 bases from J, the junction contained 11 bases not matched to a gene. The CDR3, as DNA: TGTGCCAGCTCAGAGTCGGTTATTAGCGGGAACGAGCAGTACTTC. Translating it yields CASSESVISGNEQYF.

This clone was observed a single time. V gene TRBV7-2 combines with J gene TRBJ2-5, with 8 nucleotides matching TRBD1. This CDR3 is built from 15 residues. CDR1 and CDR2 from the germline V gene are SGHTA and FQGNSA. Trimming took 4 bases from V and 1 from J; bases not matched to a gene: 5. DNA of the CDR3: TGTGCCAGCAGCTCATGGACAGGGTCCCAAGAGACCCAGTACTTC. It yields the protein CASSSWTGSQETQYF. The full variable domain, rest sourced from reference TRBV7-2 and TRBJ2-5, is GAGVSQSPSNKVTEKGKDVELRCDPISGHTALYWYRQSLGQGLEFLIYFQGNSAPDKSGLPSDRFSAERTGGSVSTLTIQRTQQEDSAVYLCASSSWTGSQETQYFGPGTRLLVL.

CDR3 sequence reads: CSVIRDFPYNEQFF. In DNA, the CDR3 is TGCAGCGTGATCCGGGATTTTCCCTACAATGAGCAGTTCTTC. J is TRBJ2-1 and V is TRBV29-1; a possible D gene is TRBD2 (5 bases). The ends were cut back, 6 bases at V and 2 bases at J, with 14 bases in the middle. The CDR3 has 14 residues. Germline V gene data show CDR1 as SQVTM and CDR2 as ANQGSEA.

The chain employs TRBV10-3 and TRBJ2-3; TRBD1 is a possible D gene (6 bases). CDR1 ENHRY and CDR2 SYGVKD come from the germline V gene. The germline V and J ends were trimmed by 6 bases and 2 bases, with 12 bases remaining between them. The CDR3 sequence is 14 residues long. CDR3 sequence: CAIRSGHLTDTQYF. As DNA, the CDR3 is TGTGCCATCAGGTCGGGACACCTCACAGATACGCAGTATTTT.

This clone was counted a few times. The rearrangement joins TRBV28 to TRBJ1-2, with unresolved D. The CDR3 spans 13 residues. The V gene's germline CDR1 is MDHEN and CDR2 SYDVKM. The V end was cut by 6 bases, the J end by 5 bases, with 13 bases between. This CDR3 reads CASSHLGSYGYTF. The CDR3 nucleotides are TGTGCCAGCAGCCATCTAGGGTCTTATGGCTACACCTTC.

With respect to this clone: A junction boundary mismatches the germline segment, possibly from a read error. The CDR3 coding sequence is TGTGCCAGCGGTTTACCGTTCCCGGGACAGGGAATTTTTCAGCCCCAGCATTTT. The encoded protein is CASGLPFPGQGIFQPQHF. The chain links TRBV27 to TRBJ1-5, with 9 bases aligning to TRBD1. Germline V gene sequence: CDR1 MNHEY, CDR2 SMNVEV (reference sequence). This CDR3 spans 18 amino acids.

V gene TRBV28 combines with J gene TRBJ2-5, with D perhaps matching TRBD1 or TRBD2 (5 bases each). This CDR3 is 18 amino acids long. The V end lost 6 bases, the J end lost 5 bases, and 28 bases lay between the germline ends. In germline, CDR1 is MDHEN, CDR2 SYDVKM. The CDR3 region has the DNA TGTGCCAGCAGGGATTCACTCCCGGGACCAGGGATGGAGGAGACCCAGTACTTC. Amino acids: CASRDSLPGPGMEETQYF. Full variable domain (outside the CDR3, taken from reference TRBV28 and TRBJ2-5): DVKVTQSSRYLVKRTGEKVFLECVQDMDHENMFWYRQDPGLGLRLIYFSYDVKMKEKGDIPEGYSVSREKKERFSLILESASTNQTSMYLCASRDSLPGPGMEETQYFGPGTRLLVL.

This clone appeared a single time. Other DNA variants within this sample encode the same CDR3. The chain joins TRBV5-1 to TRBJ2-3; no firm D call. This CDR3 region has 14 residues. Trimming removed 1 base from V and 1 base from J, with 7 bases in between. The germline V gene encodes CDR1 SGHRS and CDR2 YFSETQ. CDR3 sequence reads: CASSLNPGTDTQYF. The CDR3 nucleotides read TGCGCCAGCAGCTTGAATCCCGGCACAGATACGCAGTATTTT.

This chain uses TRBV11-2 with TRBJ1-4; weak D call: TRBD1 (6 bases). This CDR3 contains 16 residues. The germline CDR1 and CDR2 sequences are SGHAT and FQNNGV. V lost 3 bases and J 7 bases, leaving 18 bases between the germline ends. This CDR3 reads CASSFLPGHQVEKLFF. The CDR3 nucleotides read TGTGCCAGCAGCTTTCTCCCGGGACACCAAGTTGAAAAACTGTTTTTT.

V usage is TRBV28 and J usage is TRBJ1-5, with D tentatively TRBD1 (5 bases). The V gene's germline CDR1 is MDHEN and CDR2 SYDVKM. The length of the CDR3 is 14 residues. The V and J ends lost 2 bases and 6 bases respectively, with 11 bases between them. CDR3 in amino acids: CASSLPGTAQPQHF. For the CDR3, the DNA is TGTGCCAGCAGTTTACCCGGGACTGCTCAGCCCCAGCATTTT.

For the CDR3, the DNA is TGTGCCAGCAGCGTCTTCAGCGGGAGTCGCGACGAGCAGTACTTC. Translating gives CASSVFSGSRDEQYF. The chain recombines TRBV9 with TRBJ2-7, with 8 bases aligning to TRBD2. Germline CDR1 and CDR2: SGDLS and YYNGEE. J was trimmed by 5 bases and V by 2 bases; bases with no gene match: 9. This CDR3 is built from 15 residues.

The chain employs TRBV7-4 and TRBJ2-7, with D perhaps matching TRBD2 (6 bases). The CDR3 contains 14 residues. Deletions cut 6 bases from V and 3 bases from J, with 15 bases between. Per germline, CDR1 SGHVT and CDR2 SQSDAQ. In DNA form, the CDR3 reads TGTGCCAGCAGTAGGACGGGAGAATACTACGAGCAGTACTTC. This codes for CASSRTGEYYEQYF.

The rearrangement links TRBV4-3 to TRBJ2-3; no clear D. CDR1 LGHNA and CDR2 YSLEER come from the germline V gene. Trimming pared 0 bases from V and 2 bases from J, leaving 12 bases between. This CDR3 spans 16 amino acids. The CDR3 bases are TGCGCCAGCAGCCAAGAGTTGGGGATTCCCACAGATACGCAGTATTTT. Translated, it gives CASSQELGIPTDTQYF.